A single sample is the source of the 21 T cell receptor beta chains below, sequenced in a study of cytomegalovirus exposure and HLA in healthy donors. The primer mix had 60 Vbeta and 13 Jbeta primers. Only in-frame clones appear in the TCRdb table, and some are missing; sequencing was by immunoSEQ multiplex PCR. Here the sample spans 150,000 to 170,000 clones, about 80% being singletons. Sequencing input: PBMCs. These receptors were obtained from a woman in her forties in good health and CMV-seronegative.

This clone appeared once. The chain carries TRBV6-4 and TRBJ2-1; 7 positions match TRBD1. V dropped 5 bases and J dropped 3; count of bases not matched to a gene: 7. CDR3 length: 15 amino acids. Germline V CDR1 and CDR2: MRHNA, SNTAGT. CDR3 in amino acids: CASSHIGGFYNEQFF. DNA for the CDR3: TGTGCCAGCAGTCACATAGGGGGCTTCTACAATGAGCAGTTCTTC.

V gene TRBV6-5 combines with J gene TRBJ2-3; 8 bases are a match to TRBD1. V shed 4 bases and J 4 bases; nucleotides not matched to a gene: 4. The CDR3 is 14 residues long. Germline CDR1 is MNHEY and CDR2 is SVGAGI. This chain's CDR3 is CASSSPGGADTQYF. In DNA, the CDR3 is TGTGCCAGCAGTTCCCCAGGGGGCGCAGATACGCAGTATTTT.

CDR3 residues: CASNLASQGSLPEAFF. CDR3 DNA: TGTGCCAGCAACCTCGCATCCCAGGGGAGTTTACCTGAAGCTTTCTTT. The rearrangement joins TRBV7-9 to TRBJ1-1, with a possible D match to TRBD1 (6 bases). This CDR3 is built from 16 residues. Germline values: CDR1 SEHNR, CDR2 FQNEAQ (reference sequence). V was cut by 7 bases and J by 6 bases, with 24 bases left in between.

This clone was seen a few times. This chain's CDR3 is CASSFGTGDSYEQYF. CDR3 bases: TGTGCCAGCAGCTTTGGGACAGGGGACTCCTACGAGCAGTACTTC. The chain is built from TRBV11-2 and TRBJ2-7, with TRBD1 matching over 10 bases. Germline trimming cut 3 bases from V and 0 bases from J; bases unmatched to any gene: 2. The CDR3 spans 15 residues. From germline, CDR1 is SGHAT and CDR2 FQNNGV.

This clone was found a few times. This chain links TRBV7-2 with TRBJ1-5; D uncertain. Germline CDR1 reads SGHTA; CDR2 reads FQGNSA. The V end lost 3 bases, the J end lost 5 bases, and 8 bases lay between the germline ends. The CDR3 runs to 13 residues. The CDR3, as DNA: TGTGCCAGCAGCTTGCAGCGGGATCAGCCCCAGCATTTT. Translation: CASSLQRDQPQHF.

The sample holds a few counts of this clone. The chain joins TRBV5-8 to TRBJ1-5; 8 bases agree with TRBD1. J was trimmed by 5 bases and V by 4 bases; bases with no gene match: 8. Germline values: CDR1 SGHTS, CDR2 YDEGEE. The length of the CDR3 is 15 residues. DNA of the CDR3: TGTGCCAGCAGCCCTCGGACAGGGTCCGATCAGCCCCAGCATTTT. As protein: CASSPRTGSDQPQHF.

This clone was detected once. The chain employs TRBV13 and TRBJ2-7; possible D gene TRBD2, 5 bases. The germline gives CDR1 PRHDT, CDR2 FYEKMQ (reference sequence). CDR3 length: 15 amino acids. V was cut by 5 bases and J by 5 bases, with 19 bases left in between. This chain's CDR3 is CASSPRNIVGDEQYF. CDR3 nucleotide sequence: TGTGCCAGCAGCCCACGAAATATCGTCGGGGACGAGCAGTACTTC.

This clone was recorded once. The chain combines TRBV27 with TRBJ1-5; D is unresolved. Per germline, CDR1 MNHEY and CDR2 SMNVEV (reference sequence). V dropped 2 bases and J dropped 2 bases, with 7 bases sitting between them. The CDR3 is 14 amino acids. The CDR3 spells CASSLNSGNQPQHF. The CDR3 DNA sequence: TGTGCCAGCAGTTTAAATAGTGGCAATCAGCCCCAGCATTTT.

The chain combines TRBV2 with TRBJ2-7; 9 nucleotides line up with TRBD1. Germline loops: CDR1 SNHLY, CDR2 FYNNEI. This CDR3 comprises 14 residues. Losses at the gene ends were 5 bases for V and 5 bases for J; bases not matched to a gene: 7. The CDR3 DNA is TGTGCCAGCAGTTCCGGGACAGGGACTCACGAGCAGTACTTC. This codes for CASSSGTGTHEQYF.

DNA for the CDR3: TGCGCCAGCAATAGCGGGCCTACCTACGAGCAGTACTTC. Translation gives CASNSGPTYEQYF. The V and J genes are TRBV10-2 and TRBJ2-7; 7 bases align to TRBD2. V lost 7 bases, J lost 2 bases, and 5 bases stayed unmatched. The CDR3 loop spans 13 amino acids. In germline, CDR1 is WSHSY, CDR2 SAAADI.

This chain connects TRBV18 to TRBJ1-5, with 10 bases that match TRBD1. Germline V gene lookup returns CDR1 KGHSH and CDR2 LQKENI. The V segment lost 4 bases and the J segment 5 bases; nucleotides outside the gene matches: 5. The CDR3 loop spans 15 amino acids. The CDR3 reads CASSLAGTGDQPQHF. The CDR3 DNA follows: TGTGCCAGCTCACTTGCCGGGACAGGGGATCAGCCCCAGCATTTT.

The chain employs TRBV5-1 and TRBJ2-7; 7 bases match TRBD2. The V and J ends lost 3 bases and 5 bases, in that order; junction bases with no gene match: 11. Per the germline V gene, CDR1 is SGHRS and CDR2 is YFSETQ. The CDR3 spans 15 residues. CDR3 sequence reads: CASSWGGAPDNEQYF. CDR3 coding DNA: TGCGCCAGCAGCTGGGGAGGGGCTCCGGATAACGAGCAGTACTTC.

The chain is built from TRBV10-1 and TRBJ2-3; tentative D call: TRBD2 (5 bases). Trimming took off 6 bases at V and 0 bases at J, with 19 bases between the two ends. The CDR3 consists of 17 residues. The germline CDR1 and CDR2 sequences are WNHNN and SYGVQD (reference sequence). The CDR3 here is CASSATLAAVSTDTQYF. CDR3 bases: TGCGCCAGCAGCGCAACCTTGGCAGCGGTTAGCACAGATACGCAGTATTTT.

The V and J genes are TRBV5-1 and TRBJ2-2; perhaps TRBD1 as D (6 bases). V lost 2 bases and J 7 bases, leaving 12 bases between the germline ends. Germline-derived CDR1 and CDR2 are SGHRS and YFSETQ. The CDR3 has 14 amino acids. CDR3 region: CASSFRQAGGELFF. The DNA of the CDR3 is TGCGCCAGCAGCTTCAGACAGGCGGGCGGGGAGCTGTTTTTT.

The chain couples TRBV6-1 to TRBJ2-3, with unresolved D. Trimming pared 4 bases from V and 2 bases from J, leaving 10 bases between. Germline-derived CDR1 and CDR2 are MNHNS and SASEGT. This CDR3 comprises 14 residues. In DNA form, the CDR3 reads TGTGCCAGCAGTGCGAATCCCTACACAGATACGCAGTATTTT. It yields the protein CASSANPYTDTQYF.

The chain couples TRBV11-2 to TRBJ1-1; 9 bases fit TRBD1. The J segment lost 5 bases and the V segment lost 5 bases, leaving 12 bases of the junction unmatched. This CDR3 spans 16 amino acids. Germline V CDR1 and CDR2: SGHAT, FQNNGV. The CDR3, as DNA: TGTGCCAGCAGCGCTTACCCGCGGGACAGGGCGACTGAAGCTTTCTTT. Its protein is CASSAYPRDRATEAFF.

This rearrangement joins TRBV6-5 to TRBJ1-5; D unresolved. The germline V gene encodes CDR1 MNHEY and CDR2 SVGAGI. Trimming cost V 2 bases and J 4 bases, with 6 bases left between them. This CDR3 has 13 amino acids. CDR3 sequence reads: CASSYTINQPQHF. The DNA for the CDR3 is TGTGCCAGCAGTTACACAATAAATCAGCCCCAGCATTTT.

The chain recombines TRBV6-5 with TRBJ1-2; D is undetermined. The V end lost 2 bases, the J end lost 4 bases, and 5 bases lay between the germline ends. CDR3 size: 12 residues. Germline V gene data show CDR1 as MNHEY and CDR2 as SVGAGI. CDR3 in DNA: TGTGCCAGCAGTTACGGAGGCTATGGCTACACCTTC. Translating gives CASSYGGYGYTF.

In its sample, this clone was seen once. The chain recombines TRBV28 with TRBJ2-3, with a tentative D call TRBD1 (5 bases). The CDR3 totals 14 residues. V lost 5 bases, J lost 0 bases, and 9 bases lay in between. Germline loops: CDR1 MDHEN, CDR2 SYDVKM. Written as DNA, the CDR3 is TGTGCCAGCAGTGGACACCGGAGCACAGATACGCAGTATTTT. Its protein is CASSGHRSTDTQYF.

The chain recombines TRBV30 with TRBJ1-1; no clear D gene. The CDR3 is made up of 15 amino acids. Germline CDR1 reads GTSNPN; CDR2 reads SVGIG (reference sequence). Deletions cut 0 bases from V and 0 bases from J, with 11 bases between. This CDR3 is CAWSVKRAVNTEAFF. The CDR3 DNA sequence: TGTGCCTGGAGTGTAAAGAGGGCAGTGAACACTGAAGCTTTCTTT.

V usage is TRBV7-9 and J usage is TRBJ2-7; weak D call: TRBD2 (6 bases). This CDR3 region has 15 residues. Germline-derived CDR1 and CDR2 are SEHNR and FQNEAQ (reference sequence). V dropped 3 bases and J dropped 2 bases, with 14 bases sitting between them. The CDR3 DNA reads as TGTGCCAGCAGCTTGTGGGGCGGGACCACCTACGAGCAGTACTTC. As protein: CASSLWGGTTYEQYF.